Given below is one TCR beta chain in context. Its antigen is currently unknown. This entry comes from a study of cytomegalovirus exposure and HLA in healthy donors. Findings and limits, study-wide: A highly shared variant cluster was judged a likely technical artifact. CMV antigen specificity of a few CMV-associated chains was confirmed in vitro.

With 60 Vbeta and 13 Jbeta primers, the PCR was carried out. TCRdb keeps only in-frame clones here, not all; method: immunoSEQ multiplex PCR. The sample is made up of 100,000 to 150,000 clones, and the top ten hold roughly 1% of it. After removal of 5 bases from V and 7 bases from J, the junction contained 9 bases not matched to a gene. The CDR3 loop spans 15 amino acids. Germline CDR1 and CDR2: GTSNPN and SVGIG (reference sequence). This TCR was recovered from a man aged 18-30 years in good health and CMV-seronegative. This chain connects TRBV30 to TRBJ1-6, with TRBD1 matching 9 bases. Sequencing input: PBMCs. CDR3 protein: CAWDSTGGGNSPLHF. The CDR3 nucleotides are TGTGCCTGGGATTCAACAGGGGGCGGAAATTCACCCCTCCACTTT.